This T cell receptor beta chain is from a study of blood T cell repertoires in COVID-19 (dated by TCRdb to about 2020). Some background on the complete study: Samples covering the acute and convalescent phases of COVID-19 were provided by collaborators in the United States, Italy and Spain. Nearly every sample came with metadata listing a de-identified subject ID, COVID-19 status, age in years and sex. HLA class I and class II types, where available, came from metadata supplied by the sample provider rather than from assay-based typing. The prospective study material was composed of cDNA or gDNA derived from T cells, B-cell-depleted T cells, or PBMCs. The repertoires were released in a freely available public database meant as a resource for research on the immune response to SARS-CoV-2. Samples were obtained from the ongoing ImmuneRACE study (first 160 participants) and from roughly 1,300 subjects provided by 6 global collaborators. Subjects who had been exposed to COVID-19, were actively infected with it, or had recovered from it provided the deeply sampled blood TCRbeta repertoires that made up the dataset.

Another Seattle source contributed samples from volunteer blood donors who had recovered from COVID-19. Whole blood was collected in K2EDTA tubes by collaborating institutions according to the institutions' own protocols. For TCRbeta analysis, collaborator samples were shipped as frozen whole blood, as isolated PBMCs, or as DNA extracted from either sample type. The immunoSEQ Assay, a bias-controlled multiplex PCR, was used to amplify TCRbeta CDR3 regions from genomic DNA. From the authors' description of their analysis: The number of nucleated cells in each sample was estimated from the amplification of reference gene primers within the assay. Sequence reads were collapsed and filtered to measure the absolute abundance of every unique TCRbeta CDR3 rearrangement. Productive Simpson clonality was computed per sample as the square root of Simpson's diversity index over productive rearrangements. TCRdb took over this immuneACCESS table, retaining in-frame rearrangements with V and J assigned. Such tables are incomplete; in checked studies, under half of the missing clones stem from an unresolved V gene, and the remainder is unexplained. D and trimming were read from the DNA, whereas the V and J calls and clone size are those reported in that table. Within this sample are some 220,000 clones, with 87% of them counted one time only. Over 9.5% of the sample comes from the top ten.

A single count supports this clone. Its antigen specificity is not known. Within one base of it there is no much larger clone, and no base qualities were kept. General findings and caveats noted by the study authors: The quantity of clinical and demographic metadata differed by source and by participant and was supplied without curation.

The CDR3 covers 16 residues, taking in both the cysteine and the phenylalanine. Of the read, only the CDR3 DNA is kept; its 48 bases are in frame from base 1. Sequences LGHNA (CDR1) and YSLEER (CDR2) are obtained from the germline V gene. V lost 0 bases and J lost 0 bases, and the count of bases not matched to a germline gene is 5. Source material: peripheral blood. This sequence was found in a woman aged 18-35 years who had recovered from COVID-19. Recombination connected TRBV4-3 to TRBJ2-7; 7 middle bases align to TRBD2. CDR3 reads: CASSQDLGGSSYEQYF. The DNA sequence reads TGCGCCAGCAGCCAAGATTTGGGGGGGAGCTCCTACGAGCAGTACTTC.